This T cell receptor (beta chain) derives from a study of blood T cell repertoires in COVID-19. Across the study: Acute-phase and convalescent COVID-19 samples originated in the United States, Italy and Spain.

The sample holds one count of this clone. The CDR3 totals 15 residues. Germline V gene data show CDR1 as SGHRS and CDR2 as YFSETQ. Trimming removed 4 bases from V and 1 base from J, with 14 bases in between. Seattle-derived patients entered the study during active infection and were followed longitudinally. The authors' processing: Counts of nucleated cells, estimated from reference gene primer amplification, were obtained. The table came from immunoSEQ multiplex PCR; TCRdb's copy has only in-frame clones and leaves some out. The V and J calls and the clone size are those of that table, but D and trimming were determined from the DNA. The data show some 500,000 clones, around 90% seen once.

The specimen was peripheral blood. The genes are TRBV5-1 and TRBJ1-1, with D possibly being TRBD1 (6 bases). The sequence was collected from a woman aged 45-65 years with COVID-19, enrolled during active disease. CDR3 amino acids: CASSPDSPGNTEAFF. CDR3 DNA: TGCGCCAGCAGCCCGGACAGCCCGGGGAACACTGAAGCTTTCTTT.